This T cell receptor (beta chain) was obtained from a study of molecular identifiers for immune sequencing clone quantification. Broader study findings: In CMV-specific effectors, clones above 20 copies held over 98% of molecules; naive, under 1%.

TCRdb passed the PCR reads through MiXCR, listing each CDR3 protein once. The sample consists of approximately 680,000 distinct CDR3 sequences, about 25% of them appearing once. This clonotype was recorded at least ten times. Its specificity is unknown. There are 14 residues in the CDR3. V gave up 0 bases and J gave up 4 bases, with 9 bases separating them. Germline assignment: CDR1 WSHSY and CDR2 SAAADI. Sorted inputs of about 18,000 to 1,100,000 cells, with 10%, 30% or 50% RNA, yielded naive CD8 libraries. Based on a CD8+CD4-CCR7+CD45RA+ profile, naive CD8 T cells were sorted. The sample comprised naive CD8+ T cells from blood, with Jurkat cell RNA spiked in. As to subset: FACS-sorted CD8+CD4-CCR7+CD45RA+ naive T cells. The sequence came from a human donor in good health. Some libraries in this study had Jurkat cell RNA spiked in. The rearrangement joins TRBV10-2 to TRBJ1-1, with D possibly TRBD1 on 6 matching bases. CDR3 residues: CASSESLGATEAFF. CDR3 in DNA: TGCGCCAGCAGTGAGTCGTTGGGGGCCACTGAAGCTTTCTTT.